The 21 T cell receptor beta chains below come from one sample, sequenced in a study of T-cell reconstitution after alpha-beta-depleted transplantation in children. It was with unique molecular identifiers that the TCRbeta library was prepared. TCRdb re-called the PCR reads through MiXCR, storing one row per CDR3 protein. The table records about 92,000 distinct CDR3 sequences, 9% to 15% of them present only once. Material: PBMCs from the stem cell graft donor, obtained from the stem cell graft. The receptors here all came from a human donor who donated a stem cell graft to a child with inherited bone marrow failure.

This clonotype has at least ten counts. V gene TRBV9 combines with J gene TRBJ2-6, with TRBD1 matching over 9 bases. CDR1 SGDLS and CDR2 YYNGEE come from the germline V gene. The CDR3 is 18 residues long. The V segment lost 3 bases and the J segment 4 bases; nucleotides outside the gene matches: 11. The CDR3 nucleotides read TGTGCCAGCAGCGACCCCTTAGGGACAGGGCTCGGGGCCAACGTCCTGACTTTC. It translates to CASSDPLGTGLGANVLTF.

In this sample, this clonotype turned up many times. V and J are TRBV7-2 and TRBJ2-2; perhaps TRBD1 as D (5 bases). Trimming removed 1 base at V and 0 bases at J, with 12 bases between. This CDR3 has 17 residues. Germline-derived CDR1 and CDR2 are SGHTA and FQGNSA. The CDR3 protein is CASSLVFVRANTGELFF. CDR3 sequence (DNA): TGTGCCAGCAGCTTAGTTTTCGTCAGGGCGAACACCGGGGAGCTGTTTTTT.

The chain is built from TRBV29-1 and TRBJ2-5; possible D gene TRBD1, 6 bases. Germline V gene lookup returns CDR1 SQVTM and CDR2 ANQGSEA. CDR3 length: 14 amino acids. The ends were cut back, 2 bases at V and 0 bases at J, with 10 bases in the middle. The CDR3: CSVERQGNQETQYF. Written as DNA, the CDR3 is TGCAGCGTTGAAAGGCAGGGGAACCAAGAGACCCAGTACTTC.

The table lists this clonotype with many counts. V and J are TRBV5-1 and TRBJ2-7; no reliable D call. Germline V gene lookup returns CDR1 SGHRS and CDR2 YFSETQ. V gave up 4 bases and J gave up 2 bases, with 13 bases separating them. The CDR3 is 14 amino acids. CDR3 coding DNA: TGCGCCAGCAGCATAGGACCCGCCGCCTACGAGCAGTACTTC. Protein product: CASSIGPAAYEQYF.

This clonotype has ten or more counts. The chain uses TRBV4-3 and TRBJ2-1; D unclear. Trimming took 0 bases from V and 0 from J, leaving 6 bases between them. The CDR3 sequence is 15 residues long. Germline V gene sequence: CDR1 LGHNA, CDR2 YSLEER. The CDR3 loop is CASSQDRVSYNEQFF. The CDR3 DNA reads TGCGCCAGCAGCCAAGACCGGGTCTCCTACAATGAGCAGTTCTTC.

This clonotype was counted at least ten times. The V gene is TRBV18, the J gene TRBJ2-7; possibly TRBD1 for D (5 bases). V was cut by 3 bases and J by 2 bases, with 11 bases left in between. There are 14 residues in the CDR3. Per germline, CDR1 KGHSH and CDR2 LQKENI. CDR3 sequence reads: CASSPTAEPYEQYF. The CDR3 DNA reads TGTGCCAGCTCACCGACAGCCGAGCCCTACGAGCAGTACTTC.

This clonotype was seen at least ten times. V and J are TRBV7-2 and TRBJ2-3; D is unresolved. V lost 5 bases and J lost 5, with 8 bases in between. Per germline, CDR1 SGHTA and CDR2 FQGNSA. The CDR3 covers 12 residues. The CDR3 coding sequence is TGTGCCAGCAGCCGCCCTGGAGATACGCAGTATTTT. Translation gives CASSRPGDTQYF.

This clonotype has more than one count but fewer than ten. This sequence joins TRBV27 and TRBJ2-7, with 9 nucleotides matching TRBD1. V gave up 1 base and J gave up 5 bases; unmatched junction bases: 6. CDR1 and CDR2 (germline): MNHEY, SMNVEV (reference sequence). The CDR3 is 15 residues long. The CDR3 nucleotides read TGTGCCAGCAGTTTATTGGGGACAGGGAGGGACGAGCAGTACTTC. The encoded protein is CASSLLGTGRDEQYF.

This clonotype was recorded at least ten times. The chain combines TRBV7-3 with TRBJ2-7, with D tentatively TRBD1 (7 bases). V was cut by 6 bases and J by 1 base, with 13 bases left in between. The CDR3 runs to 14 residues. Germline CDR1 SGHTA, CDR2 FQGTGA. CDR3 in amino acids: CASSTSGGSYEQYF. CDR3 bases: TGTGCCAGCAGTACCTCAGGGGGGTCCTACGAGCAGTACTTC.

This clonotype was counted ten times or more. The chain is built from TRBV5-1 and TRBJ2-7, with 9 bases fitting TRBD2. The CDR3 is made up of 15 amino acids. Germline V lookup: CDR1 SGHRS, CDR2 YFSETQ. With V trimmed by 0 bases and J by 3 bases, 4 bases remained unmatched. In DNA form, the CDR3 reads TGCGCCAGCAGCTTGGGTCTAGCGGGGTTCTACGAGCAGTACTTC. Amino acids: CASSLGLAGFYEQYF.

In this sample, this clonotype turned up many times. The CDR3, as DNA: TGCAGTGCTAGCGTTGCAGGGCTCGAGCAGTACTTC. Translation gives CSASVAGLEQYF. This chain joins TRBV20-1 and TRBJ2-7; maybe TRBD1 (5 bases). The CDR3 extends over 12 amino acids. Germline CDR1 and CDR2: DFQATT and SNEGSKA (reference sequence). The V gene lost 3 bases and the J gene lost 6 bases, with 12 bases spanning the gap.

Many counts were recorded for this clonotype. The gene calls are TRBV5-1 and TRBJ1-1; 7 bases are shared with TRBD1. The CDR3 covers 14 residues. With 0 bases clipped from V and 5 bases from J, the junction kept 4 bases outside the gene matches. Germline V CDR1 and CDR2: SGHRS, YFSETQ. CDR3 in DNA: TGCGCCAGCAGCTTGGCTCAGGGGGGGACTGAAGCTTTCTTT. This codes for CASSLAQGGTEAFF.

This clonotype was seen many times. The V and J genes are TRBV2 and TRBJ1-2; perhaps TRBD1 as D (5 bases). The V gene lost 3 bases and the J gene lost 3 bases, with 8 bases spanning the gap. The CDR3 length is 13 residues. Looked up from germline, CDR1 is SNHLY and CDR2 is FYNNEI. In nucleotides, the CDR3 is TGTGCCAGCAGTGATCAGGGACACTATGGCTACACCTTC. Its protein product is CASSDQGHYGYTF.

This clonotype was observed at least ten times. The chain links TRBV7-9 to TRBJ1-2, with D maybe TRBD1 (6 bases). Trimming left V 4 bases short and J 8 bases short, with 11 bases between. Germline V gene lookup returns CDR1 SEHNR and CDR2 FQNEAQ (reference sequence). This CDR3 region has 12 residues. This CDR3 reads CASSSPQGGYTF. The CDR3 DNA follows: TGTGCCAGCAGCTCGCCGCAGGGGGGCTACACCTTC.

This clonotype was seen many times. The V and J genes are TRBV5-1 and TRBJ2-6, with a weak D call TRBD1 (6 bases). Trimming stripped 2 bases from V and 1 base from J, with 22 bases between. Germline lookup yields CDR1 SGHRS and CDR2 YFSETQ. CDR3 size: 20 residues. CDR3 coding DNA: TGCGCCAGCAGCTTACGCACGGGACACTCGGGGACATCTGGGGCCAACGTCCTGACTTTC. This encodes CASSLRTGHSGTSGANVLTF.

The chain carries TRBV25-1 and TRBJ1-1; tentative D call: TRBD1 (5 bases). CDR1 and CDR2 from the germline V gene are MGHDK and SYGVNS. V was clipped by 5 bases and J by 4 bases, with 11 bases between them. The CDR3 covers 13 residues. The CDR3 DNA reads as TGTGCCAGCAGTCGACAGTGGGTCACTGAAGCTTTCTTT. As protein: CASSRQWVTEAFF.

Concerning this clonotype itself: A clone one base away is much larger, so this may be a read error. V and J are TRBV7-7 and TRBJ2-5; 9 nucleotides match TRBD1. The CDR3 covers 14 residues. Germline values: CDR1 SSHAT, CDR2 FNYEAQ (reference sequence). Losses at the gene ends were 4 bases for V and 2 bases for J; bases not matched to a gene: 2. The CDR3: CASSYGQGQETQYF. CDR3 nucleotide sequence: TGTGCCAGCAGCTATGGACAGGGGCAAGAGACCCAGTACTTC.

This clonotype was recorded many times. V and J are TRBV5-6 and TRBJ1-6; tentatively, D is TRBD1 (5 bases). Germline V gene data show CDR1 as SGHDT and CDR2 as YYEEEE. The ends were cut back, 4 bases at V and 7 bases at J, with 12 bases in the middle. This CDR3 region has 14 residues. The CDR3, as DNA: TGTGCCAGCAGCCCGGGACCGACCAATTCACCCCTCCACTTT. Residues: CASSPGPTNSPLHF.

This clonotype was seen many times. This sequence joins TRBV7-3 and TRBJ2-4; 8 bases line up with TRBD2. The V segment lost 4 bases and the J segment 10 bases; nucleotides outside the gene matches: 9. The CDR3 loop spans 14 amino acids. The germline V gene has CDR1 SGHTA and CDR2 FQGTGA. The CDR3 coding sequence is TGTGCCAGCAGCTCGGGACTACGGGAGGGGATTCAGTACTTC. Translation: CASSSGLREGIQYF.

V and J are TRBV29-1 and TRBJ2-1; 7 bases fit TRBD2. Germline V gene sequence: CDR1 SQVTM, CDR2 ANQGSEA. This CDR3 has 15 residues. Trimming removed 6 bases from V and 7 bases from J; junction bases left unmatched: 15. The CDR3: CSVGGGGGIVNEQFF. The CDR3 region has the DNA TGCAGCGTCGGAGGTGGGGGGGGTATAGTAAATGAGCAGTTCTTC.

This clonotype was seen many times. This chain connects TRBV5-1 to TRBJ2-2, with 8 bases fitting TRBD1. The CDR3 is made up of 15 amino acids. Germline-derived CDR1 and CDR2 are SGHRS and YFSETQ. The V segment lost 3 bases and the J segment 1 base; nucleotides outside the gene matches: 2. This CDR3 reads CASSSGQVNTGELFF. DNA for the CDR3: TGCGCCAGCAGCTCGGGACAGGTGAACACCGGGGAGCTGTTTTTT.